These 22 T cell receptor beta chains were all obtained from the same sample, sequenced in a study of breast tumors, draining lymph nodes, adjacent tissues. One entry per CDR3 protein results from TCRdb running MiXCR on the multiplex PCR reads. The table lists 25,000 or so distinct CDR3 sequences, less than 25% of them singletons. The sample was breast tumor tissue. The receptor set was obtained from a female donor with breast cancer. Some clones in this sample may be carry-over from other donors' samples.

The sample holds many counts of this clonotype. The chain combines TRBV3-1 with TRBJ1-2; unclear D gene. Germline loops: CDR1 LGHDT, CDR2 YNNKEL (reference sequence). The CDR3 length is 13 residues. Trimming took 0 bases from V and 9 from J, leaving 11 bases between them. CDR3 in amino acids: CASSQDSSFSYTF. The CDR3 DNA reads TGTGCCAGCAGCCAAGATTCCTCCTTCAGCTACACCTTC. The full variable domain, completed using reference TRBV3-1 and TRBJ1-2, is DTAVSQTPKYLVTQMGNDKSIKCEQNLGHDTMYWYKQDSKKFLKIMFSYNNKELIINETVPNRFSPKSPDKAHLNLHINSLELGDSAVYFCASSQDSSFSYTFGSGTRLTVV.

The chain employs TRBV15 and TRBJ2-7, with TRBD1 matching over 10 bases. This CDR3 spans 14 amino acids. CDR1 and CDR2 from the germline V gene are LNHNV and YYDKDF (reference sequence). The ends lost 0 bases at V and 5 bases at J; junction bases unmatched: 1. The CDR3 DNA reads TGTGCCACCAGCAGAGAGACAGGGGGCCACGAGCAGTACTTC. It specifies CATSRETGGHEQYF.

This clonotype was recorded many times. The DNA for the CDR3 is TGTGCCACCAGCGCCCAAGGGGGTGGGTTCGGAGAGACCCAGTACTTC. Encoded protein: CATSAQGGGFGETQYF. This chain joins TRBV15 and TRBJ2-5; the D gene is possibly TRBD1 (6 bases). The V gene lost 5 bases and the J gene lost 4 bases, with 20 bases spanning the gap. Per germline, CDR1 LNHNV and CDR2 YYDKDF (reference sequence). The length of the CDR3 is 16 residues.

Concerning this clonotype itself: The CDR3 end shows no conserved phenylalanine or tryptophan, and so a read error is likely. The V call is TRBV7-9, the J call TRBJ2-5, with D unresolved. There are 14 residues in the CDR3. The germline V gene encodes CDR1 SEHNR and CDR2 FQNEAQ (reference sequence). Trimming pared 1 base from V and 5 bases from J, leaving 11 bases between. CDR3 residues: CASSLDSQRETQYL. CDR3 sequence (DNA): TGTGCCAGCAGCTTAGATTCACAGAGGGAGACCCAGTACCTC.

The chain combines TRBV19 with TRBJ1-5; no clear D. CDR1 and CDR2 (germline): LNHDA, SQIVND (reference sequence). Between the trimmed V and J ends, which lost 4 bases and 4 bases, there was a span of 11 bases. This CDR3 spans 14 amino acids. CDR3 residues: CASSNVRLNQPQHF. The CDR3 DNA reads as TGTGCCAGTAGTAATGTTAGGCTAAATCAGCCCCAGCATTTT. Based on the CDR3 plus reference TRBV19 and TRBJ1-5, the full variable domain is DGGITQSPKYLFRKEGQNVTLSCEQNLNHDAMYWYRQDPGQGLRLIYYSQIVNDFQKGDIAEGYSVSREKKESFPLTVTSAQKNPTAFYLCASSNVRLNQPQHFGDGTRLSIL.

This clonotype has ten or more counts. V and J are TRBV4-1 and TRBJ2-5, with TRBD2 identical over 12 bases. Losses at the gene ends were 4 bases for V and 1 base for J; bases not matched to a gene: 7. CDR3 length: 17 amino acids. CDR1 is MGHRA, CDR2 YSYEKL, per germline. CDR3 nucleotides: TGCGCCAGCAGCCTACGACTAGCGGGAGAGGGCCAAGAGACCCAGTACTTC. This sequence encodes CASSLRLAGEGQETQYF.

With respect to this clonotype: The junction and the germline gene differ at one end; a read error may be behind it. V is TRBV19 and J is TRBJ2-7; TRBD1 is a possible D gene (5 bases). CDR3 size: 15 residues. Germline CDR1 and CDR2: LNHDA and SQIVND (reference sequence). The CDR3 nucleotides are TGTGCCAGTGGGATCGGAACAGGCAACACCTACGTGCAGTACTTC. Amino acid sequence: CASGIGTGNTYVQYF.

This clonotype was seen many times. CDR3 nucleotides: TGTGCCAGCAGCCGGGGACAGGGCGCCTACGAGCAGTACTTC. This codes for CASSRGQGAYEQYF. The genes are TRBV5-5 and TRBJ2-7; TRBD1 agrees at 9 bases. Trimming at V came to 4 bases and at J to 2 bases, leaving 4 bases not matched to a gene. This CDR3 is 14 amino acids long. Per germline, CDR1 SGHKS and CDR2 YYEKEE (reference sequence).

This clonotype showed up just a few times. This may be a read error, as it is one base from a much larger clone. The chain's CDR3 is CAISDRKRTGGLGTRELFF. The CDR3, as DNA: TGTGCCATCAGTGATAGGAAGAGGACAGGGGGCTTGGGCACCAGGGAGCTGTTTTTT. V and J are TRBV10-3 and TRBJ2-2; 11 bases fit TRBD1. Looked up from germline, CDR1 is ENHRY and CDR2 is SYGVKD. The CDR3 spans 19 residues.

Ten or more counts support this clonotype. The rearrangement uses TRBV9 and TRBJ2-1, with D perhaps TRBD1 (6 bases). The CDR3 is 14 residues long. In germline, CDR1 is SGDLS, CDR2 YYNGEE. V was shortened by 3 bases and J by 7 bases, with 14 bases between the two germline ends. CDR3 sequence reads: CASSASGVWNEQFF. The CDR3 region has the DNA TGTGCCAGCAGCGCCTCAGGGGTCTGGAATGAGCAGTTCTTC. The whole variable domain, remainder taken from reference TRBV9 and TRBJ2-1, is DSGVTQTPKHLITATGQRVTLRCSPRSGDLSVYWYQQSLDQGLQFLIQYYNGEERAKGNILERFSAQQFPDLHSELNLSSLELGDSALYFCASSASGVWNEQFFGPGTRLTVL.

The chain combines TRBV7-9 with TRBJ2-7, with D perhaps given as TRBD1 or TRBD2 (5 bases each). Trimming cost V 5 bases and J 3 bases, with 11 bases left between them. The CDR3 covers 13 residues. The germline gives CDR1 SEHNR, CDR2 FQNEAQ (reference sequence). In DNA, the CDR3 is TGTGCCAGCAGCCGGGACGTACGCTACGAGCAGTACTTC. Translating gives CASSRDVRYEQYF.

This clonotype has at least ten counts. The chain couples TRBV7-9 to TRBJ1-1; 7 nucleotides line up with TRBD1. The V gene's germline CDR1 is SEHNR and CDR2 FQNEAQ (reference sequence). This CDR3 is 13 amino acids long. Trimming cost V 6 bases and J 4 bases; bases outside gene matches: 5. The CDR3 sequence is CASSPRDSTEAFF. CDR3 DNA sequence: TGTGCCAGCAGTCCCCGGGACAGCACTGAAGCTTTCTTT.

The chain joins TRBV13 to TRBJ1-1; 9 bases map to TRBD1. This CDR3 spans 15 amino acids. After removal of 0 bases from V and 8 bases from J, the junction contained 7 bases not matched to a gene. Germline values: CDR1 PRHDT, CDR2 FYEKMQ (reference sequence). The CDR3 coding sequence is TGTGCCAGCAGCTTAGGCGGACAGGGGTCCCCAGAAGCTTTCTTT. This sequence encodes CASSLGGQGSPEAFF.

In this sample, this clonotype turned up many times. The chain links TRBV25-1 to TRBJ2-7, with D perhaps matching TRBD2 (5 bases). This CDR3 is built from 17 residues. V was pared by 3 bases and J by 2 bases, with 20 bases between. In germline, CDR1 is MGHDK, CDR2 SYGVNS. The CDR3 nucleotides read TGTGCCAGCAGTGACCTAGCTAACACAGCTTCTACCTACGAGCAGTACTTC. Translating it yields CASSDLANTASTYEQYF.

In this sample, this clonotype turned up many times. The chain carries TRBV6-4 and TRBJ2-7; possibly TRBD1 for D (6 bases). Trimming cost V 8 bases and J 2 bases, with 13 bases left between them. This CDR3 is 13 amino acids long. CDR1 is MRHNA and CDR2 is SNTAGT in the germline V gene. CDR3 amino acids: CASHTGTTYEQYF. As DNA, the CDR3 is TGTGCCAGCCATACAGGGACGACCTACGAGCAGTACTTC.

This clonotype was detected ten times or more. The chain employs TRBV2 and TRBJ1-5, with D tentatively TRBD1 (5 bases). Germline loops: CDR1 SNHLY, CDR2 FYNNEI. Trimming pared 3 bases from V and 4 bases from J, leaving 10 bases between. The CDR3 runs 14 residues. The CDR3 protein is CASSDKTENQPQHF. For the CDR3, the DNA is TGTGCCAGCAGTGATAAGACAGAGAATCAGCCCCAGCATTTT.

This clonotype showed up many times. The chain carries TRBV30 and TRBJ2-7; 9 bases are shared with TRBD1. Germline V gene data show CDR1 as GTSNPN and CDR2 as SVGIG (reference sequence). The CDR3 length is 14 residues. The V segment lost 7 bases and the J segment 3 bases; nucleotides outside the gene matches: 10. This CDR3 is CASQVEDRGYEQYF. The CDR3 DNA reads TGTGCCTCCCAAGTCGAGGACAGGGGCTACGAGCAGTACTTC. The variable domain in full, with the rest retrieved from reference TRBV30 and TRBJ2-7, is SQTIHQWPATLVQPVGSPLSLECTVEGTSNPNLYWYRQAAGRGLQLLFYSVGIGQISSEVPQNLSASRPQDRQFILSSKKLLLSDSGFYLCASQVEDRGYEQYFGPGTRLTVT.

This clonotype was detected ten times or more. The chain links TRBV20-1 to TRBJ2-1, with D perhaps matching TRBD2 (5 bases). Germline V CDR1 and CDR2: DFQATT, SNEGSKA (reference sequence). The V end was cut by 3 bases, the J end by 3 bases, with 9 bases between. The CDR3 consists of 13 residues. CDR3 DNA sequence: TGCAGTGCTAGTACCCGGGACTACAATGAGCAGTTCTTC. Translation: CSASTRDYNEQFF.

This clonotype has a count of ten or more. The chain joins TRBV5-1 to TRBJ2-1; D not certain. The germline V and J ends were trimmed by 3 bases and 5 bases, with 27 bases remaining between them. The CDR3 length is 19 residues. CDR1 and CDR2 from the germline V gene are SGHRS and YFSETQ. CDR3 coding DNA: TGCGCCAGCAGCTCCATTCCAGAGCCTCCACTTCCATCACACAATGAGCAGTTCTTC. Translating it yields CASSSIPEPPLPSHNEQFF. The full variable domain, completed using reference TRBV5-1 and TRBJ2-1, is KAGVTQTPRYLIKTRGQQVTLSCSPISGHRSVSWYQQTPGQGLQFLFEYFSETQRNKGNFPGRFSGRQFSNSRSEMNVSTLELGDSALYLCASSSIPEPPLPSHNEQFFGPGTRLTVL.

This clonotype was seen at least ten times. The chain joins TRBV28 to TRBJ1-2; 10 bases line up with TRBD1. The CDR3 is made up of 14 amino acids. V lost 8 bases to trimming and J lost 4 bases; unmatched junction nucleotides: 7. Germline V gives CDR1 MDHEN, CDR2 SYDVKM. The CDR3, as DNA: TGTGCCAGCCGTTGGACAGGGGGACTCTATGGCTACACCTTC. Its protein product is CASRWTGGLYGYTF.

This clonotype was found many times. The V gene is TRBV6-5, the J gene TRBJ1-6; D not certain. The CDR3 is made up of 16 amino acids. Trimming stripped 2 bases from V and 4 bases from J, with 12 bases between. Looked up from germline, CDR1 is MNHEY and CDR2 is SVGAGI. The CDR3 reads CASSYKVSGYNSPLHF. The CDR3, as DNA: TGTGCCAGCAGTTACAAGGTCTCGGGGTATAATTCACCCCTCCACTTT.

This clonotype was counted once. A clone one base away is much larger, so this may be a read error. The genes are TRBV18 and TRBJ2-1, with a possible D match to TRBD1 (5 bases). The CDR3 has 12 residues. Trimming took 8 bases from V and 7 from J, leaving 12 bases between them. Germline-derived CDR1 and CDR2 are KGHSH and LQKENI. In nucleotides, the CDR3 is TGTGCCAGCGTGTTTCAGGGTAATGAGCAGTTCTTC. Protein: CASVFQGNEQFF.